This T cell receptor (beta chain) was captured by sequencing in a study of T cell responses to AZD1222 COVID-19 vaccine. Points from the study as a whole: The reported proportion of spike-specific TCRs targeting unmutated variant regions was nearly half.

Concerning this clone itself: Its specificity is not known.

Data came from immunoSEQ multiplex PCR; TCRdb stores just in-frame clones and leaves some out. The sample carries under 200,000 clones, approximately 90% recorded once. V gave up 6 bases and J gave up 6 bases, with 6 bases separating them. The CDR3 runs 10 residues. Germline loops: CDR1 SQVTM, CDR2 ANQGSEA. The chain carries TRBV29-1 and TRBJ2-1; perhaps TRBD2 as D (5 bases). The receptor's source is an adult in good health. Source: peripheral blood, taken on day 0 of AZD1222 vaccination. CDR3 loop: CSVGVNEQFF. CDR3 nucleotides: TGCAGCGTCGGGGTCAATGAGCAGTTCTTC.